Reported below is one TCR beta chain. Libraries were prepared by immunoSEQ multiplex PCR; TCRdb keeps only in-frame clonotypes and omits some of them. Among roughly 300,000 clones listed, 70% to 90% were seen once. This sample is part of a study of blood T cell repertoires in COVID-19. Study at large: Samples of COVID-19 (acute and convalescent) were obtained from the United States, Italy and Spain.

The germline V gene encodes CDR1 LNHDA and CDR2 SQIVND (reference sequence). V lost 4 bases to trimming and J lost 4 bases; unmatched junction nucleotides: 4. The CDR3 runs to 14 residues. The receptor was isolated from a woman aged 50 to 65 who had recovered from COVID-19. The chain couples TRBV19 to TRBJ1-2, with TRBD1 matching over 9 bases. The source material was peripheral blood. CDR3 bases: TGTGCCAGTAGTAAGGACAGGGGACTCTATGGCTACACCTTC. It encodes CASSKDRGLYGYTF.